The entry that follows covers one T cell receptor beta chain sequence. As yet, its antigen is unknown. This CDR3 spans 14 amino acids. Germline V gene sequence: CDR1 SGHVS, CDR2 FQNEAQ. V lost 1 base to trimming and J lost 8 bases, with 11 bases between them. The sample originates from a study of post-analysis software for immune sequencing data. Unique molecular identifiers tagged the TCR beta cDNA libraries. TCRdb ran MiXCR on the PCR reads and lists one entry per CDR3 protein. The sample holds about 540,000 distinct CDR3 sequences, 34% seen once. Study-wide results and limits: Patients showed TRBV5-6, TRBV5-1 and TRBV20-1 among five TRBV segments more frequent than in controls.

The V call is TRBV7-8, the J call TRBJ1-4; D may be TRBD1 (6 bases). The sequence was obtained from a girl aged 2-17 years with multiple sclerosis. Specimen: blood. CDR3 residues: CASSLVTGSEKLFF. The DNA for the CDR3 is TGTGCCAGCAGCTTAGTCACAGGGTCGGAAAAACTGTTTTTT.